Ten or more counts support the clone carrying this T cell receptor (beta chain). CDR1 LNHDA and CDR2 SQIVND come from the germline V gene (reference sequence). CDR3 length: 13 residues. V lost 3 bases to trimming and J lost 5 bases, with 10 bases between them. The source of the sample is a study of low-dose radiotherapy and immunotherapy resistance in tumors. In the study overall: A dose of 0.5 Gy per fraction was delivered to Cohort 1 every 2 weeks, for a total of 6.5 Gy. The study administered intravenous cyclophosphamide at 200 mg/m2 every two weeks, one day ahead of radiation and immunotherapy. Treatment of Cohort 2 consisted of 1 Gy per fraction every two weeks, amounting to 13 Gy over 26 weeks.

First-strand cDNA relied on TRAV- and TRBV-specific primers spanning alpha and beta chains. Both a constant-region primer and a V-primer adapter served to amplify TCRs across 15 to 25 PCR cycles. TCRdb recomputed calls from the reads with MiXCR, one row per CDR3 protein. The data contain about 100,000 distinct CDR3 sequences, more than 20% of them singletons. Time point of the sample: after trial treatment. Specified treatment: LDRT plus nivolumab, ipilimumab, low-dose cyclophosphamide and aspirin (RACIN trial). Donors received a regimen that comprised nivolumab, ipilimumab, aspirin, low-dose cyclophosphamide and low-dose radiotherapy.

This TCR was sampled from a male donor with prostate cancer. Sequencing used PBMCs, obtained after low-dose radiotherapy plus immunotherapy. This chain connects TRBV19 to TRBJ1-1; D remains ambiguous. The CDR3 DNA reads as TGTGCCAGTAGTATCGCAGGCGGAACTGAAGCTTTCTTT. This translates into CASSIAGGTEAFF.